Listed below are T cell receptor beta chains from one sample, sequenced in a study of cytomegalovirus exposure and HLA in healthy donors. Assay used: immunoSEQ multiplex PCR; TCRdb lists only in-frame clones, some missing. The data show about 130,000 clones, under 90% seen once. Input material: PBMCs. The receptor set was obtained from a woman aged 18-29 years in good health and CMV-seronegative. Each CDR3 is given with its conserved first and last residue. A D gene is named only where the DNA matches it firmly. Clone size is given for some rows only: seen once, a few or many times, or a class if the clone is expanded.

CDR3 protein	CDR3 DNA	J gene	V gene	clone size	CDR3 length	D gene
CASGKPGLAGGSTDTQYF	TGTGCTAGTGGTAAACCGGGACTAGCGGGAGGGAGCACAGATACGCAGTATTTT	TRBJ2-3	TRBV12-5	.	18	TRBD2
CASRTSGWGTYEQYF	TGTGCCAGTAGAACTAGCGGCTGGGGGACCTACGAGCAGTACTTC	TRBJ2-7	TRBV19	.	15	TRBD2
CASSSGTRTGLGYEQYF	TGTGCCAGCAGCTCGGGCACACGGACAGGCCTAGGCTACGAGCAGTACTTC	TRBJ2-7	TRBV5-4	.	17	TRBD1
CASSFSANRQGGRTGELFF	TGTGCCAGCAGCTTTTCCGCGAATCGACAGGGTGGGCGCACCGGGGAGCTGTTTTTT	TRBJ2-2	TRBV13	.	19	TRBD1
CAWSTGARYEQYF	TGTGCCTGGAGTACAGGTGCCCGCTACGAGCAGTACTTC	TRBJ2-7	TRBV30	.	13	.
CASSLFPTSGYEQYF	TGTGCCAGCAGTTTATTTCCGACTAGCGGCTACGAGCAGTACTTC	TRBJ2-7	TRBV27	.	15	TRBD2
CASSLVTGVLREQFF	TGCGCCAGCAGCTTGGTGACAGGGGTTCTAAGGGAGCAGTTCTTC	TRBJ2-1	TRBV5-1	.	15	TRBD1
CASSFWRGWNEKLFF	TGTGCCAGCAGTTTTTGGAGGGGTTGGAATGAAAAACTGTTTTTT	TRBJ1-4	TRBV28	.	15	.
CASSEGGHYNEQFF	TGTGCCAGCAGTGAGGGCGGACACTACAATGAGCAGTTCTTC	TRBJ2-1	TRBV2	.	14	.
CASSWAGVSTEAFF	TGTGCCAGCAGCTGGGCAGGGGTGAGCACTGAAGCTTTCTTT	TRBJ1-1	TRBV5-6	.	14	.
CASSSTSGEYNEQFF	TGTGCCAGCTCATCAACTAGCGGAGAATACAATGAGCAGTTCTTC	TRBJ2-1	TRBV18	.	15	TRBD2
CSVAGTEQETQYF	TGCAGCGTGGCCGGGACAGAGCAAGAGACCCAGTACTTC	TRBJ2-5	TRBV29-1	.	13	TRBD1
CASSYFTGAYEQYF	TGTGCCAGCAGTTACTTTACAGGGGCCTACGAGCAGTACTTC	TRBJ2-7	TRBV6-5	.	14	TRBD1
CASSEGTDNTEAFF	TGCGCCAGCAGTGAGGGGACAGATAACACTGAAGCTTTCTTT	TRBJ1-1	TRBV10-1	.	14	TRBD1
CASSDSGALGSYEQYF	TGTGCCAGCAGTGACTCGGGGGCCCTGGGCTCCTACGAGCAGTACTTC	TRBJ2-7	TRBV6-4	.	16	.
CASSLGRDFRDTEAFF	TGTGCCAGCAGCCTGGGACGGGACTTCAGGGACACTGAAGCTTTCTTT	TRBJ1-1	TRBV7-8	.	16	.
CAWNYGTGADEQYF	TGTGCCTGGAACTACGGGACAGGGGCCGACGAGCAGTACTTC	TRBJ2-7	TRBV30	.	14	TRBD1
CASSLRGPTGSGYTF	TGTGCCAGCAGTCTCAGGGGCCCCACCGGTTCTGGCTACACCTTC	TRBJ1-2	TRBV7-3	.	15	.
CASSWAGGTNEQFF	TGCGCCAGCAGCTGGGCGGGGGGCACCAATGAGCAGTTCTTC	TRBJ2-1	TRBV5-1	.	14	TRBD2
CASSYSPSGRDGYTF	TGTGCCAGCAGTTACTCGCCCTCCGGGAGGGATGGCTACACCTTC	TRBJ1-2	TRBV6-5	.	15	.
CASSLGTSGSGVETQYF	TGTGCCAGCAGTTTAGGGACTAGCGGGAGCGGGGTGGAGACCCAGTACTTC	TRBJ2-5	TRBV27	.	17	TRBD2
CASSLSASYGYTF	TGTGCCAGCAGCTTATCCGCGTCCTATGGCTACACCTTC	TRBJ1-2	TRBV5-4	few	13	.
CASSSRPYRVDDYGYTF	TGTGCCAGCAGTTCTAGACCTTACAGGGTCGACGACTATGGCTACACCTTC	TRBJ1-2	TRBV27	few	17	.
CSGRGTSAQETQYF	TGCAGCGGGCGGGGGACTAGCGCCCAAGAGACCCAGTACTTC	TRBJ2-5	TRBV29-1	.	14	TRBD2
CASSEGISGSVTQYF	TGTGCCAGCAGTGAAGGCATTAGCGGGAGTGTTACGCAGTATTTT	TRBJ2-3	TRBV6-1	.	15	TRBD2
CASSLRDVGEKLFF	TGTGCCAGCAGTTTGAGGGATGTCGGTGAAAAACTGTTTTTT	TRBJ1-4	TRBV28	.	14	.
CASSPGTGGWDTEAFF	TGCGCCAGCAGTCCCGGGACAGGGGGCTGGGACACTGAAGCTTTCTTT	TRBJ1-1	TRBV5-1	.	16	TRBD1
CASSPGTGAAYEQYF	TGCGCCAGCAGCCCGGGGACAGGGGCCGCCTACGAGCAGTACTTC	TRBJ2-7	TRBV4-1	.	15	TRBD1